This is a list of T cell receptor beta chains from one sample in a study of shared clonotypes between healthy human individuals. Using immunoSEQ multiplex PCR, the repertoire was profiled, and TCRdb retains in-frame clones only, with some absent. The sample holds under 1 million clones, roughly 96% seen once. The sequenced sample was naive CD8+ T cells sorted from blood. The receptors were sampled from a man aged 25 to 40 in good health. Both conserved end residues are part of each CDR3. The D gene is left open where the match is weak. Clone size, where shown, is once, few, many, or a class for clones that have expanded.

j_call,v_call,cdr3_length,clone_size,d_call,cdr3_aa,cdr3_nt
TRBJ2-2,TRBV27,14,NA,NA,CASSSNSYTGELFF,TGTGCCAGCAGTTCGAACAGTTACACCGGGGAGCTGTTTTTT
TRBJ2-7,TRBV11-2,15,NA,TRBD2,CASSFPSGNPNEQYF,TGTGCCAGCAGCTTCCCCAGCGGGAATCCTAACGAGCAGTACTTC
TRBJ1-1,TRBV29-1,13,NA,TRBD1,CSVPGQVSTEAFF,TGCAGCGTCCCGGGACAGGTCTCCACTGAAGCTTTCTTT
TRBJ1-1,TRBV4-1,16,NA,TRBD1,CASSQAQTGGLGEAFF,TGCGCCAGCAGCCAAGCCCAGACAGGGGGATTGGGAGAAGCTTTCTTT
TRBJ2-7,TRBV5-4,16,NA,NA,CASSLDLGEDPYEQYF,TGTGCCAGCAGCTTGGACTTGGGGGAGGATCCCTACGAGCAGTACTTC
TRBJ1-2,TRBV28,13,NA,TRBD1,CASSPDRVYGYTF,TGTGCCAGCAGTCCGGACAGGGTCTATGGCTACACCTTC
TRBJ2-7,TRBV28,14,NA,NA,CASSHAGRHYEQYF,TGTGCCAGCAGCCACGCGGGACGGCACTACGAGCAGTACTTC
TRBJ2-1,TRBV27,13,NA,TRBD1,CASSFPGGRGQFF,TGTGCCAGCAGTTTCCCAGGGGGACGAGGGCAGTTCTTC
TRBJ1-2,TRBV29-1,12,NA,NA,CSVEDTVYGYTF,TGCAGCGTTGAGGACACCGTCTATGGCTACACCTTC
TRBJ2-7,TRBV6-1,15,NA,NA,CASIQPRGRGDEQYF,TGTGCCAGCATCCAACCGAGGGGGAGGGGCGACGAGCAGTACTTC
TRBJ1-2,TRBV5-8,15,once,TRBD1,CASSFRDRVNYGYTF,TGTGCCAGCAGCTTCCGGGACAGGGTTAACTATGGCTACACCTTC
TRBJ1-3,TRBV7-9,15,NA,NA,CASSPSRSSGNTIYF,TGTGCCAGCAGCCCGAGTCGATCCTCTGGAAACACCATATATTTT
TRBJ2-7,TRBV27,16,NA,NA,CASSQSTAPPPDEQYF,TGTGCCAGCAGCCAGTCGACAGCACCACCACCGGACGAGCAGTACTTC
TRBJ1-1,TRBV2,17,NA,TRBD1,CASSEVGGGRRDTEAFF,TGTGCCAGCAGTGAAGTGGGAGGGGGCCGTCGGGACACTGAAGCTTTCTTT
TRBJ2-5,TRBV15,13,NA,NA,CATSSGDQETQYF,TGTGCCACCAGCAGTGGAGACCAAGAGACCCAGTACTTC
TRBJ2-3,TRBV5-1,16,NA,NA,CASSWSRGAHRDTQYF,TGCGCCAGCAGCTGGTCCCGGGGGGCCCATCGGGATACGCAGTATTTT
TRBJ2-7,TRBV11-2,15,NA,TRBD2,CASSPLAGGHYEQYF,TGTGCCAGCAGCCCACTAGCGGGAGGGCATTACGAGCAGTACTTC
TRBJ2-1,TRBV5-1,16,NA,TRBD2,CASSLSASGAGNEQFF,TGCGCCAGCAGCTTGTCCGCCAGCGGGGCTGGCAATGAGCAGTTCTTC
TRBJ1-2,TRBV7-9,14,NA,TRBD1,CASSPTGGDDGYTF,TGTGCCAGCAGTCCTACAGGGGGCGACGATGGCTACACCTTC
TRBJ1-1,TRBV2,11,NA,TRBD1,CARGDRVRAFF,TGTGCCAGGGGTGACAGGGTGAGGGCTTTCTTT
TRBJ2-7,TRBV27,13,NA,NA,CASLRGFSYEQYF,TGTGCCAGCCTACGGGGATTCTCCTACGAGCAGTACTTC
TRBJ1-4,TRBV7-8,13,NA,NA,CASSPRGVGGLFF,TGTGCCAGCAGCCCGAGGGGGGTGGGTGGACTGTTTTTT
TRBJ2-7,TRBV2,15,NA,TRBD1,CASSLPGQGSYEQYF,TGTGCCAGCAGTCTTCCGGGACAGGGGTCCTACGAGCAGTACTTC
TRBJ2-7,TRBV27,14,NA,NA,CASSLRAYTREQYF,TGTGCCAGCAGTTTACGTGCTTATACGCGCGAGCAGTACTTC
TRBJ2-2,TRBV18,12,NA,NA,CASSPSSGELFF,TGTGCCAGCTCACCGAGCTCCGGGGAGCTGTTTTTT
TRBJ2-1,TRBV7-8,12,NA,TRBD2,CASSPGGNEQFF,TGTGCCAGCAGCCCCGGGGGGAATGAGCAGTTCTTC
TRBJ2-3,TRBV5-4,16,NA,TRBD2,CASSLVLAGVTDTQYF,TGTGCCAGCAGCTTGGTACTAGCGGGAGTGACAGATACGCAGTATTTT
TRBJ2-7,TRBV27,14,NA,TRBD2,CASGPGTSGYEQYF,TGTGCCAGCGGGCCTGGGACTAGCGGCTACGAGCAGTACTTC
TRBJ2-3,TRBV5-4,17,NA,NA,CASSLQGLPGHGLTQYF,TGTGCCAGCAGCTTGCAAGGGTTACCGGGACACGGTTTAACGCAGTATTTT
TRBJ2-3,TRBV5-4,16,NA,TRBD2,CASSNSLAGGSDTQYF,TGTGCCAGCAGCAATTCACTAGCGGGAGGTTCAGATACGCAGTATTTT
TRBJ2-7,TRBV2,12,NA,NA,CASIGGSYEQYF,TGTGCCAGCATTGGGGGGAGCTACGAGCAGTACTTC
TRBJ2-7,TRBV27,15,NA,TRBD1,CASRTSGQGDYEQYF,TGTGCCAGCAGGACGTCGGGACAGGGGGATTACGAGCAGTACTTC
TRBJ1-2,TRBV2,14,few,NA,CASSEVPTNYGYTF,TGTGCCAGCAGTGAGGTCCCCACCAACTATGGCTACACCTTC
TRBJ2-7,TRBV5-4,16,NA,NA,CASSLAGDGHSYEQYF,TGTGCCAGCAGCTTGGCCGGGGACGGGCACTCCTACGAGCAGTACTTC
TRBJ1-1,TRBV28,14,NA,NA,CASSLSGRGSEAFF,TGTGCCAGCAGTTTAAGTGGGAGAGGGTCTGAAGCTTTCTTT
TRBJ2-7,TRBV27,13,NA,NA,CASSLTRTYEQYF,TGTGCCAGCAGTTTAACCAGGACCTACGAGCAGTACTTC
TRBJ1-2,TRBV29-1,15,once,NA,CSVGRNPPSQNGYTF,TGCAGCGTTGGTAGGAACCCGCCCTCTCAGAATGGCTACACCTTC
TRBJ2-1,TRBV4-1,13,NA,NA,CASSLTEHNEQFF,TGCGCCAGCAGCCTAACAGAGCACAATGAGCAGTTCTTC
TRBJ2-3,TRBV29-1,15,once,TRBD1,CSVEEVKGASDTQYF,TGCAGCGTTGAAGAAGTGAAGGGGGCATCAGATACGCAGTATTTT
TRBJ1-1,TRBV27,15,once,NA,CASSLRQERRTEAFF,TGTGCCAGCAGTTTAAGACAGGAACGAAGGACTGAAGCTTTCTTT
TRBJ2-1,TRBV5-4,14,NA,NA,CASSFSGSYNEQFF,TGTGCCAGCAGCTTCAGCGGATCCTACAATGAGCAGTTCTTC
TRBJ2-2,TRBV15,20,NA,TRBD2,CATSGYYGTSGSGDTGELFF,TGTGCCACCAGCGGGTACTACGGGACTAGCGGGAGTGGGGACACCGGGGAGCTGTTTTTT
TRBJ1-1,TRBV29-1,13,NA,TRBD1,CSVTGTGITEAFF,TGCAGCGTGACCGGGACAGGGATAACTGAAGCTTTCTTT
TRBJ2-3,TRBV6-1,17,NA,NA,CASSEGRGYASTDTQYF,TGTGCCAGCAGTGAAGGTCGGGGCTACGCCAGCACAGATACGCAGTATTTT
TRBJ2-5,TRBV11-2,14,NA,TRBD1,CASSLETGEETQYF,TGTGCCAGCAGCTTAGAGACAGGGGAAGAGACCCAGTACTTC
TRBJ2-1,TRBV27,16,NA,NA,CASSFGGYSSYNEQFF,TGTGCCAGCAGTTTCGGCGGATACAGCTCCTACAATGAGCAGTTCTTC
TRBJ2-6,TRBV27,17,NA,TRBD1,CASSLTGEYSGANVLTF,TGTGCCAGCAGTTTGACAGGGGAGTATTCTGGGGCCAACGTCCTGACTTTC
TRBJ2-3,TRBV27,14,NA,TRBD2,CASRRLANTDTQYF,TGTGCCAGCAGACGACTAGCAAACACAGATACGCAGTATTTT
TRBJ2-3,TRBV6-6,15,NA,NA,CASSYGRRLTDTQYF,TGTGCCAGCAGTTACGGGCGGCGGCTCACAGATACGCAGTATTTT
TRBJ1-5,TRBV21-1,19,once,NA,CASRNSEGGVRGANQPQHF,TGTGCCAGCAGGAACTCGGAGGGGGGAGTTAGAGGGGCCAATCAGCCCCAGCATTTT
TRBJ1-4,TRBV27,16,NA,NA,CASSSHTTGPNEKLFF,TGTGCCAGCAGTTCCCATACGACAGGACCTAATGAAAAACTGTTTTTT
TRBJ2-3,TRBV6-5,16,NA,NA,CASNYLRGLGTDTQYF,TGTGCCAGCAATTACCTTAGGGGCCTCGGAACAGATACGCAGTATTTT
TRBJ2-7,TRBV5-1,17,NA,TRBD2,CASSQMGLAGGEHEQYF,TGCGCCAGCAGCCAAATGGGGCTAGCGGGAGGGGAACACGAGCAGTACTTC
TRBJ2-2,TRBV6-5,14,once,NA,CASSYRSGDGELFF,TGTGCCAGCAGTTATCGATCAGGGGACGGGGAGCTGTTTTTT
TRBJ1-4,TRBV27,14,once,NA,CASRNLATNEKLFF,TGTGCCAGCAGGAACTTGGCAACTAATGAAAAACTGTTTTTT
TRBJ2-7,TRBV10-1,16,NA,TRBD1,CASSDPGTGKPYEQYF,TGCGCCAGCAGTGACCCAGGGACAGGGAAACCCTACGAGCAGTACTTC
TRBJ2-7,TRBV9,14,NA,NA,CASSADYSTYEQYF,TGTGCCAGCAGCGCGGACTATTCCACCTACGAGCAGTACTTC
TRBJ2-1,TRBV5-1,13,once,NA,CASSLAGVNEQFF,TGCGCCAGCAGCTTGGCAGGTGTGAATGAGCAGTTCTTC
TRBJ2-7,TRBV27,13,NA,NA,CASSLRTAYEQYF,TGTGCCAGCAGTTTAAGGACAGCCTACGAGCAGTACTTC